In its sample, the clone carrying this T cell receptor beta chain is medium-sized. What it binds is not known. The Oncomine TCR Beta short-read assay was what sequenced the DNA obtained from cultured CD4+ T cells. One entry per CDR3 protein, called by TCRdb with MiXCR from the PCR reads. Altogether just over 15,000 distinct CDR3 sequences are present, approximately 71% being singletons, with the ten largest covering approximately 18%. V gave up 1 base and J gave up 6 bases; unmatched junction bases: 14. Germline loops: CDR1 SGHTA, CDR2 FQGNSA. The CDR3 runs to 18 residues. The sample belongs to a study of vaccination and CD4 T cells after COVID-19. Study in general: Ranging from 14 to 241, the interval between dose two and post-vaccine sampling had a median of roughly 2.5 months.

Treatment reported: roughly nine-day PBMC culture with coronavirus spike peptide pools or control peptides (ViraFEST assay). The J gene is TRBJ2-4, the V gene TRBV7-2, with 8 positions matching TRBD2. The sequence derives from a human donor who had recovered from COVID-19. The sequencing input was CD4+ T cells from blood, cultured in vitro. CDR3 bases: TGTGCCAGCAGCTTAGTGCCCAGCGGGAGTCCTGGTGGAAACATTCAGTACTTC. As protein: CASSLVPSGSPGGNIQYF.